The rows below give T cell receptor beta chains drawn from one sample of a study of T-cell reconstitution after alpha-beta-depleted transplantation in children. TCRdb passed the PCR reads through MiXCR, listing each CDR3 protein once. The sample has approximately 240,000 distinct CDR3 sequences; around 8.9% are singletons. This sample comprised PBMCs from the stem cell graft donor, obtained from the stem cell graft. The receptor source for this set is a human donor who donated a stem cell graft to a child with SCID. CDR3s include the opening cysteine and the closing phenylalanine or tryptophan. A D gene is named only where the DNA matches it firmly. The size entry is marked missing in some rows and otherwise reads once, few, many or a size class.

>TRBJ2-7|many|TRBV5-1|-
CASSLGGSNEQYF
TGCGCCAGCAGCTTGGGAGGTTCCAACGAGCAGTACTTC
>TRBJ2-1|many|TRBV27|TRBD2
CASSFPASGDNEQFF
TGTGCCAGCAGTTTCCCGGCTAGCGGGGATAATGAGCAGTTCTTC
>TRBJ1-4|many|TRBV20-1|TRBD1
CSARDRRDEKLFF
TGCAGTGCTAGGGACAGGCGGGATGAAAAACTGTTTTTT
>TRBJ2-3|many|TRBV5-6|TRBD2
CASSMTSGGTHTQYF
TGTGCCAGCAGCATGACTAGCGGGGGGACCCATACGCAGTATTTT
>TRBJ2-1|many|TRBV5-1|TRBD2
CASSSTSGGTNEQFF
TGCGCCAGCAGTTCGACTAGCGGGGGGACCAATGAGCAGTTCTTC
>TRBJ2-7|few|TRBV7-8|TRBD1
CASSPGQDTYEQYF
TGTGCCAGCAGCCCGGGACAGGATACCTACGAGCAGTACTTC
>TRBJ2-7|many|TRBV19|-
CASSIAPPGVYEQYF
TGTGCCAGTAGTATAGCCCCCCCAGGGGTCTACGAGCAGTACTTC
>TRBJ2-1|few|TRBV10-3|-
CAISANRDNEQFF
TGTGCCATCAGTGCGAACAGGGACAATGAGCAGTTCTTC
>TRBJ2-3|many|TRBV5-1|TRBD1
CASSSTGGQGDTQYF
TGCGCCAGCAGCTCGACAGGGGGCCAGGGTGATACGCAGTATTTT
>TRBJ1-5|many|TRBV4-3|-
CASSQDGRDNQPQHF
TGCGCCAGCAGCCAAGATGGCAGGGACAATCAGCCCCAGCATTTT
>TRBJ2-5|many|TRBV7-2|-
CASSGYSSQGETQYF
TGTGCCAGCAGCGGATACTCTTCCCAGGGGGAGACCCAGTACTTC
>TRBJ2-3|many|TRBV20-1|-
CSARRQDTQYF
TGCAGTGCCCGCCGTCAGGATACGCAGTATTTT
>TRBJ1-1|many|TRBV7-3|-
CASSPTGDTEAFF
TGTGCCAGCAGCCCCACAGGTGACACTGAAGCTTTCTTT
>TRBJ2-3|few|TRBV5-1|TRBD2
CASSAGLAVSTDTQYF
TGCGCCAGCAGCGCGGGACTAGCGGTTAGCACAGATACGCAGTATTTT
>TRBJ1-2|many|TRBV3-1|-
CASSFRWGPSLGGYTF
TGTGCCAGCAGCTTTCGATGGGGACCGTCCCTGGGGGGCTACACCTTC
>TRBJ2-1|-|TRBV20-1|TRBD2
CSAGEQTSGGCEQFF
TGCAGTGCTGGGGAGCAGACTAGCGGGGGATGTGAGCAGTTCTTC
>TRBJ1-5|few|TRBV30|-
CAWSVGREGSGPQHF
TGTGCCTGGAGTGTTGGCAGGGAAGGATCGGGGCCCCAGCATTTT
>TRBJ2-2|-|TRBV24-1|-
CATSAGRYTGELFF
TGTGCCACCAGTGCGGGACGGTACACCGGGGAGCTGTTTTTT
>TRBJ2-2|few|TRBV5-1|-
CASSTYRVTGELFF
TGCGCCAGCAGCACGTACAGGGTCACCGGGGAGCTGTTTTTT
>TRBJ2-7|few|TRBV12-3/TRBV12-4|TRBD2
CASSVSGGGGEQYF
TGTGCCAGCAGTGTTAGCGGGGGCGGGGGCGAGCAGTACTTC
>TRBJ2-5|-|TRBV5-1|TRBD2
CASSLGASGTQETQYF
TGCGCCAGCAGCCTGGGGGCTAGCGGGACGCAAGAGACCCAGTACTTC
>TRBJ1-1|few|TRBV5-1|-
CASSTDPHGEAFF
TGCGCCAGCAGCACAGACCCTCACGGTGAAGCTTTCTTT
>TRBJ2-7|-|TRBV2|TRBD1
CAICFTLGTGDSYEQYF
TGTGCCATCTGCTTTACCCTCGGGACAGGGGATTCCTACGAGCAGTACTTC
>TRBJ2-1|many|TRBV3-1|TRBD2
CASSPSREGEQFF
TGTGCCAGCAGCCCCTCCCGGGAGGGTGAGCAGTTCTTC
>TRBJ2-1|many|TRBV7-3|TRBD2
CASSSTSGGQLSEQFF
TGTGCCAGCAGCTCCACTAGCGGGGGCCAGTTGAGTGAGCAGTTCTTC
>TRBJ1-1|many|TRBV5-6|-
CASSSQGWTEAFF
TGTGCCAGCAGTTCACAGGGTTGGACTGAAGCTTTCTTT
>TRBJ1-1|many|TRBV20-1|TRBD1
CSARILAGDRGLGTEAFF
TGCAGTGCTAGAATTTTGGCGGGTGACAGGGGGTTGGGCACTGAAGCTTTCTTT
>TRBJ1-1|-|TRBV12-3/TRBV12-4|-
CASSTTVEAFF
TGTGCCAGCAGTACGACCGTTGAAGCTTTCTTT
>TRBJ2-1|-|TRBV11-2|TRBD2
CASSLRSSGGVSYNEQFF
TGTGCCAGCAGCTTACGGTCTAGCGGGGGGGTGTCCTACAATGAGCAGTTCTTC
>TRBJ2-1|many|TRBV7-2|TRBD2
CASSPYGTNSYNEQFF
TGTGCCAGCAGCCCCTACGGGACTAACTCCTACAATGAGCAGTTCTTC
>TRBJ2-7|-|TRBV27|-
CASSPRPTGYGSYEQYF
TGTGCCAGCAGTCCTCGCCCTACAGGGTATGGGTCCTACGAGCAGTACTTC
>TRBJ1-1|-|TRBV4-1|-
CASSHARFTGYTEAFF
TGCGCCAGCAGCCACGCAAGGTTTACGGGCTACACTGAAGCTTTCTTT
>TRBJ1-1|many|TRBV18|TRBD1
CASHDRAGQLLNTEAFF
TGTGCCAGTCACGACCGGGCGGGACAGCTCCTGAACACTGAAGCTTTCTTT
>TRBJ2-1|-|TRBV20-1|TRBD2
CSARDRLAGLSYNEQFF
TGCAGTGCTAGAGATCGACTAGCGGGGCTTAGTTACAATGAGCAGTTCTTC
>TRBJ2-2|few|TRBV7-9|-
CASSGGTGTFNTGELFF
TGTGCCAGCAGCGGTGGGACCGGGACATTTAACACCGGGGAGCTGTTTTTT
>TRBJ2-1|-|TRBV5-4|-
CASSLGLGRSSSGNNEQFF
TGTGCCAGCAGCTTGGGGCTGGGCCGCTCTTCATCAGGGAACAATGAGCAGTTCTTC
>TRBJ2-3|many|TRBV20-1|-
CSARDMRGRSDTQYF
TGCAGTGCTAGAGATATGAGGGGTCGCTCAGATACGCAGTATTTT
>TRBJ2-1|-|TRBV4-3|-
CASSQAPGGIYNEQFF
TGCGCCAGCAGCCAAGCTCCAGGAGGGATCTACAATGAGCAGTTCTTC
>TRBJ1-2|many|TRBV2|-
CASSAEGTADYGYTF
TGTGCCAGCAGTGCAGAAGGGACGGCGGATTATGGCTACACCTTC
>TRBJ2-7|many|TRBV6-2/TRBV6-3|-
CASSFGGLSPYEQYF
TGTGCCAGCAGTTTCGGGGGGCTCTCCCCCTACGAGCAGTACTTC
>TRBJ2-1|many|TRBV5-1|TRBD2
CASSLAGGRGYNEQFF
TGCGCCAGCAGCTTGGCCGGCGGGAGAGGGTACAATGAGCAGTTCTTC
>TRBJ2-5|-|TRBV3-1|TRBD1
CATSKEDRGEGTQYF
TGTGCCACCAGCAAAGAGGACAGGGGCGAAGGGACCCAGTACTTC
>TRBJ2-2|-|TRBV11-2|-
CASSPPTLAGRRTGELFF
TGTGCCAGCAGCCCCCCCACCTTGGCAGGGAGGCGTACCGGGGAGCTGTTTTTT
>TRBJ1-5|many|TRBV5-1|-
CASSWGVNQPQHF
TGCGCCAGCAGCTGGGGGGTGAATCAGCCCCAGCATTTT
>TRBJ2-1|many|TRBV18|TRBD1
CASSPQGTGGPNEQFF
TGTGCCAGCTCACCACAAGGGACAGGGGGCCCCAATGAGCAGTTCTTC
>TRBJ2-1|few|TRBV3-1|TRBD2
CASSPLPSGGAYNEQFF
TGTGCCAGCAGCCCCCTTCCTAGCGGGGGGGCCTACAATGAGCAGTTCTTC
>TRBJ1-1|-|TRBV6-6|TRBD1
CASRGTGHTEAFF
TGTGCCAGCAGAGGGACAGGCCATACTGAAGCTTTCTTT
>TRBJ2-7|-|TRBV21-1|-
CASSKWDEQYF
TGTGCCAGCAGCAAATGGGACGAGCAGTACTTC
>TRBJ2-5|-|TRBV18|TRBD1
CASSQSQGAVETQYF
TGTGCCAGCTCACAGTCCCAGGGGGCGGTGGAGACCCAGTACTTC
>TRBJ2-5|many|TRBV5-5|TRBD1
CASSVSRTGGRQETQYF
TGTGCCAGCAGCGTATCGAGGACAGGGGGCCGCCAAGAGACCCAGTACTTC
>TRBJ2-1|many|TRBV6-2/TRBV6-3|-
CASSTLTGGHNEQFF
TGTGCCAGCAGCACCCTGACGGGGGGCCACAATGAGCAGTTCTTC
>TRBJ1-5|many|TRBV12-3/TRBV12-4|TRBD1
CASSLGTGDSQPQHF
TGTGCCAGCAGTTTGGGTACAGGGGATAGTCAGCCCCAGCATTTT
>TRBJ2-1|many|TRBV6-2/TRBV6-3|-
CASRTRLQGMNEQFF
TGTGCCAGCAGAACCCGGTTGCAGGGGATGAATGAGCAGTTCTTC